What follows are 28 T cell receptor beta chains derived from one specimen sequenced in a study of blood T cell repertoires in COVID-19. Only in-frame clones appear in the TCRdb table, and some are missing; sequencing was by immunoSEQ multiplex PCR. The table lists roughly 150,000 clones, 65% to 85% of them singletons. The sample comprised PBMCs or T cells enriched from blood (not recorded which). Receptors were obtained from a middle-aged man who had recovered from COVID-19.

V gene TRBV4-1 combines with J gene TRBJ2-7; 14 nucleotides agree with TRBD2. This CDR3 spans 13 amino acids. In germline, CDR1 is MGHRA, CDR2 YSYEKL. This chain's CDR3 is CASSRGTSGSHFV. The CDR3 nucleotides are TGCGCCAGCAGCCGCGGGACTAGCGGGAGCCATTTCGTC.

The V and J genes are TRBV5-1 and TRBJ1-1, with TRBD1 identical over 7 bases. Germline CDR1 and CDR2: SGHRS and YFSETQ. CDR3 length: 14 amino acids. The V gene end was trimmed by 3 bases and the J gene end by 5 bases; junction bases not matched to a gene: 7. The CDR3 loop is CASSSQTGRTEAFF. DNA of the CDR3: TGCGCCAGCAGCTCACAGACAGGGAGAACTGAAGCTTTCTTT.

This clone was found many times. CDR3: CASSPPRGGPGANVLTF. The CDR3 region has the DNA TGTGCCAGCAGCCCCCCCCGGGGGGGGCCTGGGGCCAACGTCCTGACTTTC. The chain uses TRBV5-4 and TRBJ2-6; TRBD2 aligns across 8 bases. Trimming at V came to 4 bases and at J to 2 bases, leaving 8 bases not matched to a gene. In germline, CDR1 is SGHNT, CDR2 YYREEE (reference sequence). The CDR3 is 17 residues long.

The DNA of the CDR3 is TGCGCCAGCAGCTCCCGCCCAGGGGTCTCTGGAAACACCATATATTTT. This translates into CASSSRPGVSGNTIYF. The gene calls are TRBV5-1 and TRBJ1-3; D is possibly TRBD1 (6 bases). Looked up from germline, CDR1 is SGHRS and CDR2 is YFSETQ. CDR3 size: 16 residues. Trimming took off 3 bases at V and 0 bases at J, with 13 bases between the two ends.

The V gene is TRBV30, the J gene TRBJ1-5; tentative D call: TRBD1 (5 bases). V was pared by 1 base and J by 0 bases, with 7 bases between. Germline V lookup: CDR1 GTSNPN, CDR2 SVGIG (reference sequence). The CDR3 sequence is 14 residues long. CDR3 sequence: CAWSGTNSNQPQHF. The CDR3 nucleotides are TGTGCCTGGAGTGGGACAAATAGCAATCAGCCCCAGCATTTT. The variable domain in full, completed from reference TRBV30 and TRBJ1-5, reads SQTIHQWPATLVQPVGSPLSLECTVEGTSNPNLYWYRQAAGRGLQLLFYSVGIGQISSEVPQNLSASRPQDRQFILSSKKLLLSDSGFYLCAWSGTNSNQPQHFGDGTRLSIL.

The table lists this clone with many counts. In the same sample, other DNA sequences code for this CDR3. The chain joins TRBV5-1 to TRBJ2-7; TRBD2 aligns across 8 bases. Trimming took 4 bases from V and 4 from J; bases not matched to a gene: 10. Germline CDR1 is SGHRS and CDR2 is YFSETQ. The CDR3 covers 15 residues. CDR3 protein: CASSPLAGGPYEQYV. The CDR3 DNA reads TGCGCCAGCAGCCCCTTGGCGGGGGGACCATACGAGCAGTACGTC.

A few counts support this clone. The V gene is TRBV7-8, the J gene TRBJ2-1; 9 nucleotides match TRBD2. Germline values: CDR1 SGHVS, CDR2 FQNEAQ. Trimming removed 1 base from V and 1 base from J; junction bases left unmatched: 5. The CDR3 is 17 amino acids. CDR3 sequence (DNA): TGTGCCAGCAGCTTAGGCCCGGGACTAGCATCCTACAATGAGCAGTTCTTC. Encoded protein: CASSLGPGLASYNEQFF.

The J gene is TRBJ2-7, the V gene TRBV11-2, with D perhaps TRBD2 (6 bases). Per the germline V gene, CDR1 is SGHAT and CDR2 is FQNNGV. Trimming removed 1 base from V and 3 bases from J, with 10 bases in between. CDR3 size: 14 residues. The CDR3 bases are TGTGCCAGCAGCTTAGTGGGAGGTGGCTACGAGCAGTACTTC. It codes for CASSLVGGGYEQYF.

The CDR3, as DNA: TGTGCCAGCCTGGGACAGACTTTCCACGAGCAGTACTTC. This sequence encodes CASLGQTFHEQYF. This chain links TRBV7-9 with TRBJ2-7; 7 bases align to TRBD1. V was clipped by 8 bases and J by 5 bases; unmatched bases: 9. This CDR3 is built from 13 residues. The V gene's germline CDR1 is SEHNR and CDR2 FQNEAQ (reference sequence).

This rearrangement joins TRBV19 to TRBJ1-2; 7 bases line up with TRBD1. CDR1 and CDR2 (germline): LNHDA, SQIVND (reference sequence). The CDR3 consists of 13 residues. V trimming: 5 bases; J trimming: 2 bases; junction bases outside the gene matches: 2. The chain's CDR3 is CASSLTGNYGYTF. The CDR3 DNA reads TGTGCCAGTAGTTTGACAGGGAACTATGGCTACACCTTC.

The chain combines TRBV2 with TRBJ2-5; 8 positions agree with TRBD2. V lost 10 bases to trimming and J lost 2 bases; unmatched junction nucleotides: 15. Germline-derived CDR1 and CDR2 are SNHLY and FYNNEI. The CDR3 is 16 residues long. This CDR3 reads CATNPGASGFQETQYF. The CDR3 DNA reads TGTGCCACCAACCCGGGGGCTAGCGGGTTTCAAGAGACCCAGTACTTC.

This clone was counted many times. V usage is TRBV5-1 and J usage is TRBJ2-1, with TRBD2 as a possible D gene (6 bases). Germline CDR1 and CDR2: SGHRS and YFSETQ. V shed 1 base and J shed 4 bases, with 18 bases lying between them. This CDR3 comprises 17 residues. CDR3 protein: CASSLTSLRGIYNEQFF. In nucleotides, the CDR3 is TGCGCCAGCAGCTTGACTAGCCTGCGGGGAATTTACAATGAGCAGTTCTTC.

This chain uses TRBV3-1 (or the pseudogene TRBV3-2) with TRBJ1-6; 9 positions match TRBD1. This CDR3 spans 17 amino acids. Germline loops: CDR1 LGHDT, CDR2 YNNKEL (reference sequence). J gave up 0 bases and V 6 bases, and 6 bases lay outside the gene matches. As DNA, the CDR3 is TGTGCCAGCAGTACCGACAGGGGGAGCTCCTATAATTCACCCCTCCACTTT. Protein: CASSTDRGSSYNSPLHF.

This clone was observed a few times. This chain links TRBV5-1 with TRBJ1-2; 10 bases are shared with TRBD1. The CDR3 extends over 17 amino acids. Germline assignment: CDR1 SGHRS and CDR2 YFSETQ. V shed 4 bases and J 3 bases; nucleotides not matched to a gene: 12. CDR3 protein: CASSPSTGGLGYYGYTF. Written as DNA, the CDR3 is TGCGCCAGCAGCCCCTCGACAGGGGGCCTGGGCTACTATGGCTACACCTTC.

In this sample, this clone turned up a few times. The chain has TRBV3-1 (or the pseudogene TRBV3-2) and TRBJ1-1; no definite D call. CDR3 size: 16 residues. Germline V gene data show CDR1 as LGHDT and CDR2 as YNNKEL (reference sequence). The germline V and J ends were trimmed by 1 base and 2 bases, with 14 bases remaining between them. The CDR3, as DNA: TGTGCCAGCAGCCAAGGGGTTCCGGGAATTAACACTGAAGCTTTCTTT. Translating gives CASSQGVPGINTEAFF.

This sequence joins TRBV5-1 and TRBJ2-5; TRBD2 matches at 16 bases. This CDR3 spans 15 amino acids. V dropped 4 bases and J dropped 7; count of bases not matched to a gene: 4. The germline V gene has CDR1 SGHRS and CDR2 YFSETQ. As DNA, the CDR3 is TGCGCCAGCAGCCGGGGACTAGCGGGGGGGACGACCCAGTACTTC. Protein product: CASSRGLAGGTTQYF.

CDR3 coding DNA: TGTGCCACCAGCAGAGACGATCAGGGGAGCTATGGCTACACCTTC. This gives the protein CATSRDDQGSYGYTF. V gene TRBV15 combines with J gene TRBJ1-2; possibly TRBD1 for D (6 bases). V was clipped by 0 bases and J by 4 bases, with 12 bases between them. This CDR3 is built from 15 residues. Germline CDR1 LNHNV, CDR2 YYDKDF (reference sequence).

This clone was observed a single time. The J gene is TRBJ1-6, the V gene TRBV6-5; no clear D. CDR1 and CDR2 (germline): MNHEY, SVGAGI. There are 14 residues in the CDR3. V lost 0 bases and J 7 bases, leaving 7 bases between the germline ends. As DNA, the CDR3 is TGTGCCAGCAGTTACTCCCCTGTCAATTCACCCCTCCACTTT. Amino acid sequence: CASSYSPVNSPLHF.

The chain joins TRBV6-1 to TRBJ1-1; D not resolved. Germline V lookup: CDR1 MNHNS, CDR2 SASEGT. This CDR3 is 13 amino acids long. V was cut by 3 bases and J by 0 bases, with 5 bases left in between. The CDR3 here is CASSDELNTEAFF. DNA of the CDR3: TGTGCCAGCAGTGACGAGTTGAACACTGAAGCTTTCTTT.

Notes on this clone: Other nucleotide sequences in the sample specify the same CDR3. The chain is built from TRBV30 and TRBJ1-6; 7 nucleotides align to TRBD1. The CDR3 contains 12 residues. V lost 5 bases to trimming and J lost 6 bases; unmatched junction nucleotides: 1. Per germline, CDR1 GTSNPN and CDR2 SVGIG (reference sequence). The CDR3 DNA is TGTGCCTGGGGGGACAGTAATTCACCCCTCCACTTT. This sequence encodes CAWGDSNSPLHF.

The chain has TRBV7-8 and TRBJ1-1, with D hard to call. CDR1 is SGHVS and CDR2 is FQNEAQ in the germline V gene. With 4 bases removed from V and 2 bases from J, the gap between germline ends came to 11 bases. CDR3 length: 14 residues. The CDR3 DNA reads as TGTGCCAGCAGCTCCGACATCCTTAACACTGAAGCTTTCTTT. It codes for CASSSDILNTEAFF.

The J gene is TRBJ1-2, the V gene TRBV9; TRBD1 might be the D (5 bases). Between the trimmed V and J ends, which lost 4 bases and 7 bases, there was a span of 14 bases. The CDR3 runs 13 residues. The germline V gene encodes CDR1 SGDLS and CDR2 YYNGEE. The CDR3 here is CASSPGASGGYTF. The DNA of the CDR3 is TGTGCCAGCAGCCCTGGGGCATCAGGTGGCTACACCTTC.

The chain recombines TRBV19 with TRBJ2-3, with 7 bases lining up with TRBD2. V shed 0 bases, J shed 1 base, and the junction held 7 bases outside the gene matches. The germline V gene encodes CDR1 LNHDA and CDR2 SQIVND (reference sequence). The CDR3 spans 17 residues. CDR3 sequence (DNA): TGTGCCAGTAGTATAGACATCGGCGGGGGAGGCACAGATACGCAGTATTTT. This gives the protein CASSIDIGGGGTDTQYF. Filled out from reference TRBV19 and TRBJ2-3, the complete variable domain reads DGGITQSPKYLFRKEGQNVTLSCEQNLNHDAMYWYRQDPGQGLRLIYYSQIVNDFQKGDIAEGYSVSREKKESFPLTVTSAQKNPTAFYLCASSIDIGGGGTDTQYFGPGTRLTVL.

This chain joins TRBV3-1 (or the pseudogene TRBV3-2) and TRBJ1-6; D is undetermined. The CDR3 consists of 12 residues. V was clipped by 2 bases and J by 10 bases, with 6 bases between them. Germline CDR1 and CDR2: LGHDT and YNNKEL (reference sequence). CDR3 region: CASSQLESPLHF. The DNA for the CDR3 is TGTGCCAGCAGCCAACTAGAATCACCCCTCCACTTT.

This clone was seen once. The rearrangement links TRBV3-1 (or the pseudogene TRBV3-2) to TRBJ1-2; 10 bases line up with TRBD1. The CDR3 sequence is 15 residues long. V lost 0 bases, J lost 7 bases, and 5 bases stayed unmatched. Germline loops: CDR1 LGHDT, CDR2 YNNKEL (reference sequence). The CDR3 DNA sequence: TGTGCCAGCAGCCAAGAACCCGGGACAGGGGTTGGCTACACCTTC. Translating it yields CASSQEPGTGVGYTF.

The chain recombines TRBV3-1 (or the pseudogene TRBV3-2) with TRBJ1-2; the D is unclear. Trimming removed 3 bases at V and 2 bases at J, with 10 bases between. The CDR3 runs 14 residues. Germline V gene data show CDR1 as LGHDT and CDR2 as YNNKEL (reference sequence). DNA of the CDR3: TGTGCCAGCAGCCAGAGTGTTTCCAACTATGGCTACACCTTC. This encodes CASSQSVSNYGYTF.

This sequence joins TRBV11-2 and TRBJ2-6; 7 positions match TRBD2. This CDR3 comprises 18 residues. Germline CDR1 reads SGHAT; CDR2 reads FQNNGV. The V gene end was trimmed by 11 bases and the J gene end by 0 bases; junction bases not matched to a gene: 16. CDR3 sequence: CASPYLPGGGSGANVLTF. The CDR3 region has the DNA TGTGCCTCCCCTTATCTACCTGGCGGGGGCTCTGGGGCCAACGTCCTGACTTTC.

The J gene is TRBJ1-4, the V gene TRBV3-1 (or the pseudogene TRBV3-2), with 10 positions matching TRBD1. Germline V gene sequence: CDR1 LGHDT, CDR2 YNNKEL (reference sequence). This CDR3 has 15 residues. V shed 4 bases and J 4 bases; nucleotides not matched to a gene: 3. CDR3 amino acids: CASSPGTGDNEKLFF. CDR3 in DNA: TGTGCCAGCAGCCCTGGGACAGGGGATAATGAAAAACTGTTTTTT.